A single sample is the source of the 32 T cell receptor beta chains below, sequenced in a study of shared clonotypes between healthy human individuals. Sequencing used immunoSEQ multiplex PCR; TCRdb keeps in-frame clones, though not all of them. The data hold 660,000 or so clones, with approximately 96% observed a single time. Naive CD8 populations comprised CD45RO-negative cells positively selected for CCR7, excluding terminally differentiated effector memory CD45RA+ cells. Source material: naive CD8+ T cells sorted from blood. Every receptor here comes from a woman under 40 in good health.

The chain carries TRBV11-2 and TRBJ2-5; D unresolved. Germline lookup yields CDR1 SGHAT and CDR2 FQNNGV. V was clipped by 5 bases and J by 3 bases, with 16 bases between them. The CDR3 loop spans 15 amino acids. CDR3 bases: TGTGCCAGCAGCACAGACTGGACGGATAAAGAGACCCAGTACTTC. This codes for CASSTDWTDKETQYF.

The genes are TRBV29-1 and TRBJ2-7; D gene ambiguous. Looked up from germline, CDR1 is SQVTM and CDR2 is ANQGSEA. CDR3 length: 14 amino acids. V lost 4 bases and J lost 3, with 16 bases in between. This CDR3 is CSVVDQLLVYEQYF. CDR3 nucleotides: TGCAGCGTTGTGGACCAACTATTGGTCTACGAGCAGTACTTC.

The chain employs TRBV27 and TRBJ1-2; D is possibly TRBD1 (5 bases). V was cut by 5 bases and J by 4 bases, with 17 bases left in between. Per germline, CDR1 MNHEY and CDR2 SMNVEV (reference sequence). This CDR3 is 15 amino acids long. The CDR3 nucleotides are TGTGCCAGCAGTCCCGGGGCCCCACTAGGCTATGGCTACACCTTC. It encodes CASSPGAPLGYGYTF.

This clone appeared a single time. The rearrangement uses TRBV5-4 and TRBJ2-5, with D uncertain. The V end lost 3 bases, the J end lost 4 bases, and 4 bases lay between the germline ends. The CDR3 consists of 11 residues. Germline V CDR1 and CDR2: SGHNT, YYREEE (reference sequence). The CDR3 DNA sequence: TGTGCCAGCAGCTCGAGAGAGACCCAGTACTTC. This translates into CASSSRETQYF.

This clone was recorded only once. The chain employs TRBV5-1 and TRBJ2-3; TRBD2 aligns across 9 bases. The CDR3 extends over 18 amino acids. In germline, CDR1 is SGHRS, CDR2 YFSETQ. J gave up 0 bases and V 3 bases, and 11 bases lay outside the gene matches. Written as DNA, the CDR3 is TGCGCCAGCAGCTCGGGTGCGGGACTAGCATTTAGCACAGATACGCAGTATTTT. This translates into CASSSGAGLAFSTDTQYF.

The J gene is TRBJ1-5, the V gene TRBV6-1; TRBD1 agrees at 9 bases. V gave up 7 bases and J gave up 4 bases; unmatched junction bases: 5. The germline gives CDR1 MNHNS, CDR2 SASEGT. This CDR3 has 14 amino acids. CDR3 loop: CASNKDRGNQPQHF. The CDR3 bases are TGTGCCAGCAACAAAGACAGGGGGAATCAGCCCCAGCATTTT.

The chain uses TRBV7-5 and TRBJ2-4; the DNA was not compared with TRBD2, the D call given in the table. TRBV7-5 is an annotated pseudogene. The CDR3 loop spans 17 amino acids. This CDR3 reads CVRSRKRGTLAKNIQYF. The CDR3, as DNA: TGTGTCAGAAGCCGAAAGCGCGGGACCCTAGCCAAAAACATTCAGTACTTC.

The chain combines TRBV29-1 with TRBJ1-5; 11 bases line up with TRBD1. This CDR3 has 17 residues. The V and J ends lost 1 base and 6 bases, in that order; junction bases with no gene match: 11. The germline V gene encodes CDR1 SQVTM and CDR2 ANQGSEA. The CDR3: CSVEVRDRGNCGQPQHF. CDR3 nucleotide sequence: TGCAGCGTTGAAGTTCGGGACAGGGGGAATTGTGGTCAGCCCCAGCATTTT.

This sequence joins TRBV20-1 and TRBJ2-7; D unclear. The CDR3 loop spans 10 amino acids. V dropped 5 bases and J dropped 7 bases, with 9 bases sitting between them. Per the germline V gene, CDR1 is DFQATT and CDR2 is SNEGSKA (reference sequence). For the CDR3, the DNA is TGCAGTGCTTACGACACGGAGCAGTACTTC. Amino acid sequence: CSAYDTEQYF.

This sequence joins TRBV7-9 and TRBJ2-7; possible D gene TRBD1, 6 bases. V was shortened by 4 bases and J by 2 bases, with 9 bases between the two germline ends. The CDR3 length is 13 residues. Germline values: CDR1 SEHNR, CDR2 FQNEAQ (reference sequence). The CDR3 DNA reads TGTGCCAGCAGCTCAGGGGTGACCTACGAGCAGTACTTC. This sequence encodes CASSSGVTYEQYF. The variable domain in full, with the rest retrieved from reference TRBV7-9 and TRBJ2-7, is DTGVSQNPRHKITKRGQNVTFRCDPISEHNRLYWYRQTLGQGPEFLTYFQNEAQLEKSRLLSDRFSAERPKGSFSTLEIQRTEQGDSAMYLCASSSGVTYEQYFGPGTRLTVT.

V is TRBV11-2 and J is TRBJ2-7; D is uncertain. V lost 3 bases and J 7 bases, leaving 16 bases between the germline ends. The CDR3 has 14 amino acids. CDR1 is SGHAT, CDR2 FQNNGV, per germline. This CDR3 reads CASSFSPDLREQYF. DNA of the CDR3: TGTGCCAGCAGCTTCTCACCCGACCTGAGGGAGCAGTACTTC.

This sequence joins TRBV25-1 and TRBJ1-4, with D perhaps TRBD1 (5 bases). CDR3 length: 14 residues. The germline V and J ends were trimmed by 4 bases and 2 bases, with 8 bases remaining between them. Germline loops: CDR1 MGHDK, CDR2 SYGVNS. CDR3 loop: CASSGQGTNEKLFF. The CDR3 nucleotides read TGTGCCAGCAGTGGCCAGGGTACTAATGAAAAACTGTTTTTT.

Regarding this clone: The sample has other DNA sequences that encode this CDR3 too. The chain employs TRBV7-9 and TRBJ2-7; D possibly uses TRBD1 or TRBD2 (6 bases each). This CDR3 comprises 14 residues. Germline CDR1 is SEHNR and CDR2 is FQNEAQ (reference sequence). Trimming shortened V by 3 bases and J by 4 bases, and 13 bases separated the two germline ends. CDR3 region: CASSFPGATYEQYF. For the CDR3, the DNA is TGTGCCAGCAGCTTTCCGGGGGCGACTTACGAGCAGTACTTC.

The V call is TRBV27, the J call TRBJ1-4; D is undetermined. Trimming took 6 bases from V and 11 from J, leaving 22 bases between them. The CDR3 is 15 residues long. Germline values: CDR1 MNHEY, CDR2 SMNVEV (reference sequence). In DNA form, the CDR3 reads TGTGCCAGCAGCCCCAATCCGGGCATCAAGGAGAAACTGTTTTTT. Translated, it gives CASSPNPGIKEKLFF.

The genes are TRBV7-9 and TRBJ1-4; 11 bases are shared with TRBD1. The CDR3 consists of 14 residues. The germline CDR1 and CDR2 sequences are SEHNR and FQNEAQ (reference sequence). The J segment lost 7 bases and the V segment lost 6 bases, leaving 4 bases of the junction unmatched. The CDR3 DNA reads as TGTGCCAGCAGATCCGGGACAGGGGGTGAAAAACTGTTTTTT. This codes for CASRSGTGGEKLFF.

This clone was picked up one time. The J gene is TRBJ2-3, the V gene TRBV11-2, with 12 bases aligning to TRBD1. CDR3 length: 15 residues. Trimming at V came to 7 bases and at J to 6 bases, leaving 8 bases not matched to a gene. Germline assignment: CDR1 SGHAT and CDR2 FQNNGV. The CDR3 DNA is TGTGCCAGCATTGAAGGGACAGGGGGCGCGGATACGCAGTATTTT. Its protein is CASIEGTGGADTQYF. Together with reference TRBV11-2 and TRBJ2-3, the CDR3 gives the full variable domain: EAGVAQSPRYKIIEKRQSVAFWCNPISGHATLYWYQQILGQGPKLLIQFQNNGVVDDSQLPKDRFSAERLKGVDSTLKIQPAKLEDSAVYLCASIEGTGGADTQYFGPGTRLTVL.

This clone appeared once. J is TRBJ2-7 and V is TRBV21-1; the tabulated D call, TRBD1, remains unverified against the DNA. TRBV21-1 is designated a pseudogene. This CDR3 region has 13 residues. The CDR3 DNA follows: TGTGCCAGCAGCCGTCCACCAACATACGAGCAGTACTTC. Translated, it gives CASSRPPTYEQYF.

Here the CDR3 DNA reads TGTGCCAGCAGTGAATCTTTGGGGGAGCGGACCTACAATGAGCAGTTCTTC. Translation: CASSESLGERTYNEQFF. The V gene is TRBV25-1, the J gene TRBJ2-1, with D tentatively TRBD1 or TRBD2 (5 bases each). The germline gives CDR1 MGHDK, CDR2 SYGVNS. Trimming removed 1 base from V and 2 bases from J, with 15 bases in between. The CDR3 totals 17 residues. The entire variable domain, with the rest obtained from reference TRBV25-1 and TRBJ2-1, is as follows: EADIYQTPRYLVIGTGKKITLECSQTMGHDKMYWYQQDPGMELHLIHYSYGVNSTEKGDLSSESTVSRIRTEHFPLTLESARPSHTSQYLCASSESLGERTYNEQFFGPGTRLTVL.

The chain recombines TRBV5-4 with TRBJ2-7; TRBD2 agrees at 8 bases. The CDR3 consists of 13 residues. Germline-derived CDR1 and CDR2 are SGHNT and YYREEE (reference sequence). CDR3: CASSSDGTRGFTV. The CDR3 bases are TGTGCCAGCAGCTCGGACGGGACTAGGGGCTTTACGGTC.

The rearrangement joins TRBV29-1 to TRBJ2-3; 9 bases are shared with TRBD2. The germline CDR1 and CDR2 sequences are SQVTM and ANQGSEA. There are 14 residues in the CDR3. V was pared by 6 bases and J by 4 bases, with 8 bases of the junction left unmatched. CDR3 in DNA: TGCAGCGTCGCGGGCGGGAGGGTTCCAGATACGCAGTATTTT. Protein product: CSVAGGRVPDTQYF.

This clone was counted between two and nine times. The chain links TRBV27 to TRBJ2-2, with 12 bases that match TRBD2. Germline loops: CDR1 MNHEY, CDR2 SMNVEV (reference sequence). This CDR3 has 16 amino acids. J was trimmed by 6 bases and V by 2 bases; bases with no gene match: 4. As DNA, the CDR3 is TGTGCCAGCAGTTTAGGGGCTAGCGGGAGGGCCGGGGAGCTGTTTTTT. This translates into CASSLGASGRAGELFF.

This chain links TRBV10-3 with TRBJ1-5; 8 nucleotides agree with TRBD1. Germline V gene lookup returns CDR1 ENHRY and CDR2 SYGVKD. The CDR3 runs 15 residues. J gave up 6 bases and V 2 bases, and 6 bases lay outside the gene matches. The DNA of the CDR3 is TGTGCCATCAGTGAGGACAGGGGCGTCGGTCAGCCCCAGCATTTT. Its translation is CAISEDRGVGQPQHF.

For the CDR3, the DNA is TGTGCCAGCAGCTTAGGGGCAGGGGACGGGAACTACCACACAGATACGCAGTATTTT. Translating gives CASSLGAGDGNYHTDTQYF. This sequence joins TRBV7-8 and TRBJ2-3, with D perhaps matching TRBD1 (6 bases). CDR3 length equals 19 residues. Germline lookup yields CDR1 SGHVS and CDR2 FQNEAQ. V lost 1 base and J lost 2, with 22 bases in between.

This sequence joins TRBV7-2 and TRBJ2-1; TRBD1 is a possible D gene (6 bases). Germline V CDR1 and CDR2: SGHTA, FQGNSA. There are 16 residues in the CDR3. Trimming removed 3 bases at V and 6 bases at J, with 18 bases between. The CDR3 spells CASSLGSGQLGNEQFF. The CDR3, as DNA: TGTGCCAGCAGCTTGGGTTCGGGACAACTTGGCAATGAGCAGTTCTTC.

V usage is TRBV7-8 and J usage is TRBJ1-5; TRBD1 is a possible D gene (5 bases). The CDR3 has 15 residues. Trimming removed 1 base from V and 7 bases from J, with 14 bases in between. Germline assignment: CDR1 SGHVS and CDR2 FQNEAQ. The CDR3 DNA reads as TGTGCCAGCAGCTTAGTTGGGGGGTGGGGGCAGCCCCAGCATTTT. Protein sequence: CASSLVGGWGQPQHF.

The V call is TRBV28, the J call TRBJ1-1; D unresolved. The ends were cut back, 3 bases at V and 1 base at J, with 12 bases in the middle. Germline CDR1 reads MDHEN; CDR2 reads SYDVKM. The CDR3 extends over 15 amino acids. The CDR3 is CASSFHRLGNTEAFF. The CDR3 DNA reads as TGTGCCAGCAGTTTTCATAGGCTGGGGAACACTGAAGCTTTCTTT.

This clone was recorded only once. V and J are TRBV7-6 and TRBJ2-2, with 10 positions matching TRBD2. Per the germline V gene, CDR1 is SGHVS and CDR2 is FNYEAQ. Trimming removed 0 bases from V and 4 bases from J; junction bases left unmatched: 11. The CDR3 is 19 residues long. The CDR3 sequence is CASSLARASGRAVTGELFF. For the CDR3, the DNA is TGTGCCAGCAGCTTAGCCCGGGCGAGCGGGAGGGCGGTCACCGGGGAGCTGTTTTTT.

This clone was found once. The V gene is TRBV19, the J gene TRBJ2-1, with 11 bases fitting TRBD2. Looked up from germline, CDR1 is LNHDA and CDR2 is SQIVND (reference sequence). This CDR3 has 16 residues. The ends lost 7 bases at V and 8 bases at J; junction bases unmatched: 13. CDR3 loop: CASNTRALAGVDEQFF. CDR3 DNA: TGTGCCAGTAACACAAGGGCACTAGCGGGAGTTGATGAGCAGTTCTTC.

The CDR3 loop reads CASSYQSDRQNTEAFF. The CDR3 nucleotides are TGTGCCAGCAGTTACCAGAGTGACAGACAGAACACTGAAGCTTTCTTT. The rearrangement joins TRBV2 to TRBJ1-1, with D possibly TRBD1 on 5 matching bases. Germline V gene sequence: CDR1 SNHLY, CDR2 FYNNEI. This CDR3 has 16 amino acids. Trimming removed 5 bases at V and 1 base at J, with 17 bases between.

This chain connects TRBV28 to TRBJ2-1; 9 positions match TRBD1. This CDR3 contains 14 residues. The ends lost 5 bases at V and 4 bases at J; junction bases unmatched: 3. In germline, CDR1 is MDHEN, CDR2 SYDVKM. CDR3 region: CASSAGQGYNEQFF. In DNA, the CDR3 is TGTGCCAGCAGTGCGGGACAGGGTTACAATGAGCAGTTCTTC.

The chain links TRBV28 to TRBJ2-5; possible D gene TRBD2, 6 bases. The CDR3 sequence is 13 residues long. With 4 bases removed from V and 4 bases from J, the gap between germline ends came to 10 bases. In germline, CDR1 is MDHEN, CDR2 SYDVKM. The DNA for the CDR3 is TGTGCCAGCAGTTCCCCGGGACTAGAGACCCAGTACTTC. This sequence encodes CASSSPGLETQYF. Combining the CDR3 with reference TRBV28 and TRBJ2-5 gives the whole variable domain DVKVTQSSRYLVKRTGEKVFLECVQDMDHENMFWYRQDPGLGLRLIYFSYDVKMKEKGDIPEGYSVSREKKERFSLILESASTNQTSMYLCASSSPGLETQYFGPGTRLLVL.

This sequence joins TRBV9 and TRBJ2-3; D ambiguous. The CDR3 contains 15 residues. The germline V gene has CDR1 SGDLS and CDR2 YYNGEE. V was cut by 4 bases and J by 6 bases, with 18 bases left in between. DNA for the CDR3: TGTGCCAGCAGCCCCCGATCCCACTCACTGGATACGCAGTATTTT. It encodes CASSPRSHSLDTQYF.